Sequencing of this T cell receptor (beta chain) was carried out in a study of beta chain features in type 1 diabetes. The study, taken as a whole, reports: Whatever favoring of shorter templates PCR might show would apply equally to patients and controls.

Each of the CD4+ naive, central memory, regulatory and stem cell-like memory populations was sorted via CD45RO/CCR7/CD25/CD127/CD95/CD27. Every bit of the isolated RNA underwent reverse transcription, so sequencing read expressed TCRB transcripts. TCRdb's table, derived via immunoSEQ multiplex PCR, lists solely in-frame clones and lacks some. Of about 340,000 clones in the sample, 7.5% to 9% were seen once. This clone has at least ten counts. Its antigen is undetermined. This TCR derives from a woman aged 18-29 years in good health. The sequencing input was central memory CD4+ T cells from blood.

The CDR3 spells CSAETGIGYTF. DNA for the CDR3: TGCAGCGCCGAGACAGGGATTGGCTACACCTTC. The chain links TRBV29-1 to TRBJ1-2; 7 bases are shared with TRBD1. Germline trimming cut 7 bases from V and 7 bases from J; bases unmatched to any gene: 6. CDR1 and CDR2 (germline): SQVTM, ANQGSEA. The CDR3 is made up of 11 amino acids.